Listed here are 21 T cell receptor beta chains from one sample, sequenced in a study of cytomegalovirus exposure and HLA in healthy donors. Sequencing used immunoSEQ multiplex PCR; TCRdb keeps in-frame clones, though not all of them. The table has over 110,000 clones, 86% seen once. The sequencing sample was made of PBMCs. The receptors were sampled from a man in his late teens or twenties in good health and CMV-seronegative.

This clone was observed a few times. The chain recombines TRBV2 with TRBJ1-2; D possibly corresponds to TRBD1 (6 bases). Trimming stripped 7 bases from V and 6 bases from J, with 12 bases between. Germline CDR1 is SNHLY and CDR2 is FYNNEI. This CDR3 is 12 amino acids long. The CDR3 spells CASKAQGNGYTF. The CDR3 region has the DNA TGTGCCAGCAAGGCCCAGGGGAATGGCTACACCTTC.

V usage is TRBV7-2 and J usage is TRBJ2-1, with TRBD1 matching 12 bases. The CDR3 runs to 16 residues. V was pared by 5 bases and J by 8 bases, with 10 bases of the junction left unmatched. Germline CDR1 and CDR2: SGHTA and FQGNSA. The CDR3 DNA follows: TGTGCCAGCAGCCCTGGGACAGGGGGCTATATTGATGAGCAGTTCTTC. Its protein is CASSPGTGGYIDEQFF.

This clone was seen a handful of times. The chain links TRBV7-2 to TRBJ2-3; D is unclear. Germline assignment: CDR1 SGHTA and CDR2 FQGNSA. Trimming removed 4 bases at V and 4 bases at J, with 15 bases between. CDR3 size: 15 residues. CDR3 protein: CASSSDTKTPDTQYF. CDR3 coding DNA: TGTGCCAGCAGCTCCGACACGAAAACACCAGATACGCAGTATTTT.

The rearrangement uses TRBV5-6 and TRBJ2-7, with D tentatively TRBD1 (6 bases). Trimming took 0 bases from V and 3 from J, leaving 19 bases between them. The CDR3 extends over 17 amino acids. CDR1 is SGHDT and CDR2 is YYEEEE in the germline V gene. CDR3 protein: CASSLGPLETGRYEQYF. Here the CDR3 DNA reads TGTGCCAGCAGCTTGGGTCCCTTGGAGACAGGTCGCTACGAGCAGTACTTC.

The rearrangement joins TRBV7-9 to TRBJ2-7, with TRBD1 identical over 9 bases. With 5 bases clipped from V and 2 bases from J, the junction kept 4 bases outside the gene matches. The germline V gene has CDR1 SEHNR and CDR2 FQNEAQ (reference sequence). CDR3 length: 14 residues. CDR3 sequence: CASSGDRVTYEQYF. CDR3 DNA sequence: TGTGCCAGCAGCGGGGACAGGGTCACCTACGAGCAGTACTTC.

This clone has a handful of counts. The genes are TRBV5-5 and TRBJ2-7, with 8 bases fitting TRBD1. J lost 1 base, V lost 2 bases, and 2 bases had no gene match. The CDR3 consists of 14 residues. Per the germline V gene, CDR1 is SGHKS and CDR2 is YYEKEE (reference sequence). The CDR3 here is CASSFGTGSYEQYF. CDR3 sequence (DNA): TGTGCCAGCAGCTTTGGGACAGGATCCTACGAGCAGTACTTC.

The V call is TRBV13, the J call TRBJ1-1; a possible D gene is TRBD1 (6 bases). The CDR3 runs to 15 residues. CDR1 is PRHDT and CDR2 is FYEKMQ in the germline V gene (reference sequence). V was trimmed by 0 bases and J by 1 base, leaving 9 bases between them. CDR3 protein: CASSLGRRGNTEAFF. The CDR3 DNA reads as TGTGCCAGCAGCTTAGGCCGCAGGGGGAACACTGAAGCTTTCTTT.

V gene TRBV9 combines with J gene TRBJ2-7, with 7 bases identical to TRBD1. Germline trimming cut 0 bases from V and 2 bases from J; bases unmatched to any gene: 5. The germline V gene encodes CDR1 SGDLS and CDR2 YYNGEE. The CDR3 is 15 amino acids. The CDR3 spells CASSVGAGGTYEQYF. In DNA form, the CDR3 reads TGTGCCAGCAGCGTAGGAGCAGGGGGAACCTACGAGCAGTACTTC.

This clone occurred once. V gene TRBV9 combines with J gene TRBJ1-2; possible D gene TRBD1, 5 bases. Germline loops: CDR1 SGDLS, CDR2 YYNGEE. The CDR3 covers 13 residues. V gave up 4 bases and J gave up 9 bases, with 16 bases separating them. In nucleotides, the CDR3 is TGTGCCAGCAGCATAGGGACCGGCGGGAGCTACACCTTC. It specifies CASSIGTGGSYTF.

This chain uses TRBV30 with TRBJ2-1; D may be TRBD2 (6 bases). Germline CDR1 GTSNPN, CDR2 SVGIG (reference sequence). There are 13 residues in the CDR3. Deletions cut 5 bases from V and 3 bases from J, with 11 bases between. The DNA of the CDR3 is TGTGCCTGGGCAGGTAGCGGCTACAATGAGCAGTTCTTC. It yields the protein CAWAGSGYNEQFF.

Here the CDR3 DNA reads TGTGCCAGCAGCTTACAGGGTAGCGGGACCGGGGAGCTGTTTTTT. This gives the protein CASSLQGSGTGELFF. The chain combines TRBV7-6 with TRBJ2-2; TRBD2 agrees at 7 bases. There are 15 residues in the CDR3. Germline lookup yields CDR1 SGHVS and CDR2 FNYEAQ. The V segment lost 2 bases and the J segment 5 bases; nucleotides outside the gene matches: 5.

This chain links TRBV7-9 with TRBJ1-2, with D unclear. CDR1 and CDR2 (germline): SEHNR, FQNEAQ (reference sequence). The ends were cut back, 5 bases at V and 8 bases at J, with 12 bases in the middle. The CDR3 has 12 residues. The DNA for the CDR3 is TGTGCCAGCAGCCTCTCAGCGAGGGGCTACACCTTC. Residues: CASSLSARGYTF.

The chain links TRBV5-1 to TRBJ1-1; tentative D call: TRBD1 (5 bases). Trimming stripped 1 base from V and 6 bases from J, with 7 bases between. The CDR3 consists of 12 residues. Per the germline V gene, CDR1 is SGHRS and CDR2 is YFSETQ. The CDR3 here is CASSLTGPEAFF. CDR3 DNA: TGCGCCAGCAGCTTGACAGGCCCTGAAGCTTTCTTT. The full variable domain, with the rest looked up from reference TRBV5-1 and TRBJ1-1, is KAGVTQTPRYLIKTRGQQVTLSCSPISGHRSVSWYQQTPGQGLQFLFEYFSETQRNKGNFPGRFSGRQFSNSRSEMNVSTLELGDSALYLCASSLTGPEAFFGQGTRLTVV.

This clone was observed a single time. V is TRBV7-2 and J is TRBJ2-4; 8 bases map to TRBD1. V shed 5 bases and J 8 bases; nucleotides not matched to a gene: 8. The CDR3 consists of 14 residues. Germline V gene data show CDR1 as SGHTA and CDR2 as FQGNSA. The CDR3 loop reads CASSPDRGRDIQYF. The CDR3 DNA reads TGTGCCAGCAGCCCAGACAGGGGTCGGGACATTCAGTACTTC.

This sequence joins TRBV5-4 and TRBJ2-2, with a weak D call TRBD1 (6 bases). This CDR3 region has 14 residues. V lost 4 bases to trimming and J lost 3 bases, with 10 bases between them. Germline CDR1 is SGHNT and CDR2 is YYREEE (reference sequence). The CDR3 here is CASSPWTDTGELFF. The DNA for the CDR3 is TGTGCCAGCAGCCCTTGGACAGACACCGGGGAGCTGTTTTTT.

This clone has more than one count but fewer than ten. CDR3 amino acids: CASSRTGHQPQHF. CDR3 DNA: TGTGCCAGCAGCAGGACAGGGCATCAGCCCCAGCATTTT. This sequence joins TRBV6-5 and TRBJ1-5; TRBD1 matches 8 bases. V shed 6 bases and J 5 bases; nucleotides not matched to a gene: 3. The CDR3 spans 13 residues. Germline lookup yields CDR1 MNHEY and CDR2 SVGAGI.

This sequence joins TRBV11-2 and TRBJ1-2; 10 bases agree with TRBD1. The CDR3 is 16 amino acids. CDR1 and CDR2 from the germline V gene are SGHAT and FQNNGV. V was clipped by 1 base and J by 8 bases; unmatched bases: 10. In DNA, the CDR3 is TGTGCCAGCAGCTTAGCTTGGGGGGACAGGGGAAGGGGCTACACCTTC. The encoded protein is CASSLAWGDRGRGYTF.

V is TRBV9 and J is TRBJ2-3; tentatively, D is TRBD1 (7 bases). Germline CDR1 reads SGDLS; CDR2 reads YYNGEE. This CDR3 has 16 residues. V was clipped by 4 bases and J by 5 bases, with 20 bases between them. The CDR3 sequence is CASSLTPGQGGDTQYF. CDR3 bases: TGTGCCAGCAGCCTCACCCCGGGGCAGGGGGGAGATACGCAGTATTTT.

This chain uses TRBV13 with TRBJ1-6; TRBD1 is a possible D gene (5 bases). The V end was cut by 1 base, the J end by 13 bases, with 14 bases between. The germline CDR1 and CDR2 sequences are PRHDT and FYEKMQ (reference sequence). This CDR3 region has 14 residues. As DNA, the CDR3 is TGTGCCAGCAGCTTAGAGGGACTGCCAAACCCCCTCCACTTT. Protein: CASSLEGLPNPLHF. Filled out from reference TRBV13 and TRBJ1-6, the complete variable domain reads AAGVIQSPRHLIKEKRETATLKCYPIPRHDTVYWYQQGPGQDPQFLISFYEKMQSDKGSIPDRFSAQQFSDYHSELNMSSLELGDSALYFCASSLEGLPNPLHFGNGTRLTVT.

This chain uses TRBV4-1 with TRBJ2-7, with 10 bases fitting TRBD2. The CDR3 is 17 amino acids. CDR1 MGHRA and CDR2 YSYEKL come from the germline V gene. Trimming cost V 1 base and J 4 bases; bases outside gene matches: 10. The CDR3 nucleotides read TGCGCCAGCAGCCAAGGGCGGCTAGCGGGAGATCGGTACGAGCAGTACTTC. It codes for CASSQGRLAGDRYEQYF.

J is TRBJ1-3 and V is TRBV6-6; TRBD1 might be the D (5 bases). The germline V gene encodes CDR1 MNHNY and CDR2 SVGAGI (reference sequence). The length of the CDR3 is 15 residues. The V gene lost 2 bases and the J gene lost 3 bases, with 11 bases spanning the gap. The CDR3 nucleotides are TGTGCCAGCAGTTACCCAGGGCGTAGTGGAAACACCATATATTTT. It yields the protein CASSYPGRSGNTIYF.